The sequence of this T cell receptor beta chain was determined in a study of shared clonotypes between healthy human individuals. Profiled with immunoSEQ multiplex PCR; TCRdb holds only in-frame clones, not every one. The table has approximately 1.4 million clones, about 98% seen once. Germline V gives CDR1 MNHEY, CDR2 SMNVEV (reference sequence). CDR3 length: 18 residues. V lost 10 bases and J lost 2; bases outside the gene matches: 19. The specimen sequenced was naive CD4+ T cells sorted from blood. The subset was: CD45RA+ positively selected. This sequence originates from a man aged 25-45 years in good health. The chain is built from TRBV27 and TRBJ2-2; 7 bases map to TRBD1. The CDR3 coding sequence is TGTGCCACTCCCCGGGACAGAGAAAATATCTCCAACACCGGGGAGCTGTTTTTT. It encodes CATPRDRENISNTGELFF.